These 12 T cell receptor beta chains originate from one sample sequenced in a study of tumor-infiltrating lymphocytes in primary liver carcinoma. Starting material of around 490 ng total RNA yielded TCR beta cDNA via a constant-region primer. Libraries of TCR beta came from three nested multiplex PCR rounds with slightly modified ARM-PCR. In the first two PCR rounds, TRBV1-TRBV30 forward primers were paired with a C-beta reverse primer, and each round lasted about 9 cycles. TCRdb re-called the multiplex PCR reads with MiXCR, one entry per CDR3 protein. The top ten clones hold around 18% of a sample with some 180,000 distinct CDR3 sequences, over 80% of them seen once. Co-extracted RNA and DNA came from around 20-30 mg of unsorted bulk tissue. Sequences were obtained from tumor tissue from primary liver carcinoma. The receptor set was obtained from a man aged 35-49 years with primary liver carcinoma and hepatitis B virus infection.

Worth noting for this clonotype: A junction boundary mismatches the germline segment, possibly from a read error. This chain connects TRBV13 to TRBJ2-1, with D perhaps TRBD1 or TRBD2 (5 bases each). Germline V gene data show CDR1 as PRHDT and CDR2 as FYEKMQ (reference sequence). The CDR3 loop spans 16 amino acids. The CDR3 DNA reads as TGTGCCAGTAGCTTAGGGGACCTGGGAAGGGGCAATGAGCAGTGCTTC. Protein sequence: CASSLGDLGRGNEQCF.

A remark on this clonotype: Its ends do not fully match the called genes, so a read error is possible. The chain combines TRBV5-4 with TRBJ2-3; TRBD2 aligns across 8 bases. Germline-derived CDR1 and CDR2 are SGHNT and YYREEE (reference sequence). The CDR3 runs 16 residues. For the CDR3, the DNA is TGTGTCAGCAGCTTGGAAGATAGCGGGGTCACAGATACGCGGTATTTT. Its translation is CVSSLEDSGVTDTRYF.

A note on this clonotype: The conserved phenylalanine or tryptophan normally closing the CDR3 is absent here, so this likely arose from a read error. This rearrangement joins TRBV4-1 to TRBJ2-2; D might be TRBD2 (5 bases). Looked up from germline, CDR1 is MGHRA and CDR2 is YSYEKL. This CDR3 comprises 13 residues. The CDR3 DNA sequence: TGCGCCAGCAGCCAACCGAACACCGGGGTGCTGTTTTAT. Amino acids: CASSQPNTGVLFY.

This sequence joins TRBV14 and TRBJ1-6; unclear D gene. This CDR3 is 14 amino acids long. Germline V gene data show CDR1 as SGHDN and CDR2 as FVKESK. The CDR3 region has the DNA TGTGTCAGGAGCCACTCAAGGGAAAATTCACCCCTCCACTTT. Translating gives CVRSHSRENSPLHF.

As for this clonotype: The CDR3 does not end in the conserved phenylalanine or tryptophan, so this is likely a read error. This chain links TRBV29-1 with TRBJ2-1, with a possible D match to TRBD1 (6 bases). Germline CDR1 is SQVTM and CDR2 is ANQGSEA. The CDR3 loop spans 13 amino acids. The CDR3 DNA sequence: TGCAGCTACTCCGGGACAAGTAACAAAGAGCAGTTCTTA. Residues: CSYSGTSNKEQFL.

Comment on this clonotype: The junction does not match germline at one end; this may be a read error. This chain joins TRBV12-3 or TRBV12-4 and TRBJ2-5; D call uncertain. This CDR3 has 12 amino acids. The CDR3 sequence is CAGSLRLVTQYF. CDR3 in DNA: TGTGCCGGCAGCCTTCGTTTAGTGACCCAGTACTTC.

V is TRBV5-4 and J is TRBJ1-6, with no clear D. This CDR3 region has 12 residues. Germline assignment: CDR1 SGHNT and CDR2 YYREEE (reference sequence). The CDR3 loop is CISSHDNSPLHF. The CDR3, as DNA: TGTATCAGCAGCCACGATAATTCACCCCTCCACTTT.

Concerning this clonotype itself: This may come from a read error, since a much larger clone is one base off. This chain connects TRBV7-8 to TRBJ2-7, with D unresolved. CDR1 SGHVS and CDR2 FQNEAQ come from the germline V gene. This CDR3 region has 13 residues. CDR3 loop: CASSPTDSYKQYF. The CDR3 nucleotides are TGTGCCAGCAGCCCGACTGATTCCTACAAGCAGTACTTC.

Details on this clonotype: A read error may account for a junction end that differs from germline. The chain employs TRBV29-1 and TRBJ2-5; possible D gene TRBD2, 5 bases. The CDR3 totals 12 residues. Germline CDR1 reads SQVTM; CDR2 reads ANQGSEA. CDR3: CSVLRSGEIQYF. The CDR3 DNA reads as TGCAGCGTTCTGAGAAGCGGAGAGATCCAGTACTTC.

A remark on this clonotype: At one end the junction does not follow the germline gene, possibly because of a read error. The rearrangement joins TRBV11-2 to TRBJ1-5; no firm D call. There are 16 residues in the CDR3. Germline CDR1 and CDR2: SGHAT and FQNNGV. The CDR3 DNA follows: TGTGCCAACAGCTTAGGAGACACGGGTTGGGCTCAGTCCCAGCATTTT. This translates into CANSLGDTGWAQSQHF.

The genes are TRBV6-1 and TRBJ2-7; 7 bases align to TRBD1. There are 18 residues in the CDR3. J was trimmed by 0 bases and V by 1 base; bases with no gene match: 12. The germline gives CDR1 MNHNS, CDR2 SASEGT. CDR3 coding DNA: TGTGCCAGCAGTGAAGGGCCAAACAGGGGTATGGGCTCCTACGAGCAGTACTTC. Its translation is CASSEGPNRGMGSYEQYF.

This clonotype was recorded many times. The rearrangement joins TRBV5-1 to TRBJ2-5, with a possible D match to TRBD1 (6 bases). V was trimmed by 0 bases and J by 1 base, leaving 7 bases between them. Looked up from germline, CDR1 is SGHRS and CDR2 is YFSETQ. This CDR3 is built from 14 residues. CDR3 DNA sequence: TGCGCCAGCAGCTTGGCAGGGGCCCAAGAGACCCAGTACTTC. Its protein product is CASSLAGAQETQYF.